The 17 T cell receptor beta chains below were found in one sample sequenced in a study of blood T cell repertoires in COVID-19. Clones were read by immunoSEQ multiplex PCR, and TCRdb kept only the in-frame ones, dropping some. The table records 130,000 or so clones, roughly 77% of them present only once. Sequences were obtained from peripheral blood. The receptors come from a woman between 70 and 85 years old with COVID-19, enrolled during active disease.

The chain employs TRBV20-1 and TRBJ1-2; TRBD1 agrees at 7 bases. Germline trimming cut 3 bases from V and 7 bases from J; bases unmatched to any gene: 2. The CDR3 extends over 11 amino acids. Germline V lookup: CDR1 DFQATT, CDR2 SNEGSKA (reference sequence). The CDR3 sequence: CSASRQGGYTF. The DNA for the CDR3 is TGCAGTGCTAGCCGACAGGGTGGCTACACCTTC.

The chain recombines TRBV27 with TRBJ1-2; 8 bases are shared with TRBD1. With 6 bases clipped from V and 4 bases from J, the junction kept 4 bases outside the gene matches. Germline V lookup: CDR1 MNHEY, CDR2 SMNVEV (reference sequence). This CDR3 has 13 amino acids. This CDR3 reads CASSPTGVYGYTF. Written as DNA, the CDR3 is TGTGCCAGCAGCCCGACAGGGGTCTATGGCTACACCTTC.

The chain couples TRBV5-6 to TRBJ2-7; D possibly corresponds to TRBD1 (5 bases). Trimming took 4 bases from V and 2 from J, leaving 13 bases between them. The CDR3 has 14 amino acids. Germline loops: CDR1 SGHDT, CDR2 YYEEEE. In nucleotides, the CDR3 is TGTGCCAGCAGCCCAGGGCCGAGTACCTACGAGCAGTACTTC. It is translated as CASSPGPSTYEQYF.

The gene calls are TRBV18 and TRBJ1-2, with TRBD1 matching 8 bases. This CDR3 has 12 residues. The J segment lost 5 bases and the V segment lost 6 bases, leaving 2 bases of the junction unmatched. In germline, CDR1 is KGHSH, CDR2 LQKENI. The DNA for the CDR3 is TGTGCCAGCTCGGACAGGGAGTATGGCTACACCTTC. Its translation is CASSDREYGYTF.

The V and J genes are TRBV6-2 or TRBV6-3 and TRBJ2-7, with D perhaps TRBD2 (6 bases). CDR1 is MNHEY and CDR2 is SVGEGT in the germline V gene. The V gene lost 6 bases and the J gene lost 7 bases, with 10 bases spanning the gap. The CDR3 totals 11 residues. CDR3 coding DNA: TGTGCCAGCAGCCGGGGGAGGGAGCAGTACTTC. Protein: CASSRGREQYF.

The V gene is TRBV7-3, the J gene TRBJ1-1, with D perhaps TRBD1 (5 bases). This CDR3 has 15 residues. V was trimmed by 0 bases and J by 4 bases, leaving 12 bases between them. Germline V gene data show CDR1 as SGHTA and CDR2 as FQGTGA. The CDR3: CASSLTTGGGTEAFF. CDR3 DNA: TGTGCCAGCAGCTTAACTACCGGGGGAGGCACTGAAGCTTTCTTT.

The chain is built from TRBV7-9 and TRBJ2-7; TRBD1 is a possible D gene (6 bases). Trimming shortened V by 3 bases and J by 3 bases, and 9 bases separated the two germline ends. CDR1 and CDR2 from the germline V gene are SEHNR and FQNEAQ (reference sequence). This CDR3 region has 13 residues. In DNA, the CDR3 is TGTGCCAGCAGCTTGGCAGGGGTCTACGAGCAGTACTTC. It specifies CASSLAGVYEQYF.

This clone was counted a single time. The chain employs TRBV27 and TRBJ1-1; TRBD1 matches 8 bases. V gave up 5 bases and J gave up 4 bases; unmatched junction bases: 3. Germline V gives CDR1 MNHEY, CDR2 SMNVEV (reference sequence). There are 13 residues in the CDR3. Written as DNA, the CDR3 is TGTGCCAGCAGTCTACAGGGGGGCACTGAAGCTTTCTTT. The encoded protein is CASSLQGGTEAFF.

This clone was observed once. V is TRBV2 and J is TRBJ1-5, with a possible D match to TRBD1 (6 bases). V was shortened by 2 bases and J by 4 bases, with 18 bases between the two germline ends. Germline CDR1 reads SNHLY; CDR2 reads FYNNEI. This CDR3 comprises 17 residues. The CDR3 DNA sequence: TGTGCCAGCAGTGAACAGGCCCGTAGGACAGCGAATCAGCCCCAGCATTTT. The encoded protein is CASSEQARRTANQPQHF.

The chain recombines TRBV30 with TRBJ2-7; 7 bases agree with TRBD1. The CDR3 runs 15 residues. Per germline, CDR1 GTSNPN and CDR2 SVGIG (reference sequence). With V trimmed by 4 bases and J by 5 bases, 14 bases remained unmatched. Here the CDR3 DNA reads TGTGCCTGGACCCCCAAGGGGGCCATGTTCAACGAGCAGTACTTC. Residues: CAWTPKGAMFNEQYF. Combining the CDR3 with reference TRBV30 and TRBJ2-7 gives the whole variable domain SQTIHQWPATLVQPVGSPLSLECTVEGTSNPNLYWYRQAAGRGLQLLFYSVGIGQISSEVPQNLSASRPQDRQFILSSKKLLLSDSGFYLCAWTPKGAMFNEQYFGPGTRLTVT.

This chain links TRBV29-1 with TRBJ1-1, with 7 positions matching TRBD1. The CDR3 runs 13 residues. V was clipped by 4 bases and J by 4 bases; unmatched bases: 6. CDR1 is SQVTM and CDR2 is ANQGSEA in the germline V gene. The CDR3 loop reads CSVVAGGGTEAFF. DNA for the CDR3: TGCAGCGTTGTAGCAGGGGGAGGCACTGAAGCTTTCTTT.

The chain carries TRBV3-1 (or the pseudogene TRBV3-2) and TRBJ2-7; 7 bases agree with TRBD2. The germline CDR1 and CDR2 sequences are LGHDT and YNNKEL (reference sequence). CDR3 length equals 13 residues. Losses at the gene ends were 1 base for V and 9 bases for J; bases not matched to a gene: 6. CDR3 amino acids: CASSQAGGPRQYF. CDR3 DNA: TGTGCCAGCAGCCAAGCGGGGGGTCCGCGGCAGTACTTC.

The chain combines TRBV4-3 with TRBJ1-4; D gene uncertain. V was trimmed by 0 bases and J by 8 bases, leaving 16 bases between them. CDR3 length equals 16 residues. Germline loops: CDR1 LGHNA, CDR2 YSLEER. CDR3 region: CASSQEPPPRNEKLFF. CDR3 nucleotides: TGCGCCAGCAGCCAAGAGCCCCCGCCTAGGAACGAAAAACTGTTTTTT.

The CDR3 protein is CASSQDFRTGENSPLHF. CDR3 bases: TGCGCCAGCAGCCAAGACTTCCGGACAGGGGAGAATTCACCCCTCCACTTT. J is TRBJ1-6 and V is TRBV4-3; 9 bases fit TRBD1. V gave up 0 bases and J gave up 7 bases; unmatched junction bases: 7. Germline lookup yields CDR1 LGHNA and CDR2 YSLEER. This CDR3 region has 17 residues.

The V gene is TRBV6-5, the J gene TRBJ2-7; TRBD1 aligns across 10 bases. Looked up from germline, CDR1 is MNHEY and CDR2 is SVGAGI. Trimming took 2 bases from V and 4 from J; bases not matched to a gene: 5. The CDR3 has 15 amino acids. The CDR3 sequence is CASSYRDRGLYEQYF. In DNA form, the CDR3 reads TGTGCCAGCAGTTACCGGGACAGGGGTCTGTACGAGCAGTACTTC.

The chain combines TRBV6-1 with TRBJ1-2; maybe TRBD1 (6 bases). This CDR3 contains 17 residues. Germline-derived CDR1 and CDR2 are MNHNS and SASEGT. V lost 0 bases to trimming and J lost 4 bases, with 18 bases between them. CDR3 in DNA: TGTGCCAGCAGTGAAGCGATTAGTGTGACAGGCTCCTATGGCTACACCTTC. As protein: CASSEAISVTGSYGYTF.

The chain has TRBV7-2 and TRBJ1-6; the D gene is possibly TRBD1 (5 bases). Germline V CDR1 and CDR2: SGHTA, FQGNSA. With 1 base removed from V and 8 bases from J, the gap between germline ends came to 12 bases. This CDR3 is built from 15 residues. CDR3 region: CASSLDGRVDSPLHF. The CDR3, as DNA: TGTGCCAGCAGCTTAGATGGCAGGGTGGATTCACCCCTCCACTTT.